Listed below are T cell receptor beta chains from one sample, sequenced in a study of cytomegalovirus exposure and HLA in healthy donors. The method was immunoSEQ multiplex PCR; TCRdb's version includes in-frame clones alone and lacks a portion of them. This repertoire includes 130,000 to 150,000 clones. The sequenced material came from PBMCs. The source is a man in his forties in good health and CMV-seronegative. The CDR3 runs from the conserved cysteine through the conserved F or W. The D gene is left open where the match is weak.

d_call j_call cdr3_length v_call cdr3_aa cdr3_nt
TRBD1 TRBJ2-7 15 TRBV19 CASKDPGTGVYEQYF TGTGCCAGTAAAGACCCAGGGACAGGGGTCTACGAGCAGTACTTC
NA TRBJ2-4 17 TRBV5-6 CASSSHLDSLSQNIQYF TGTGCCAGCAGCTCACACCTGGACAGTCTTAGCCAAAACATTCAGTACTTC
NA TRBJ2-1 15 TRBV27 CASSPGTRQEGEQFF TGTGCCAGCAGTCCCGGGACTCGGCAAGAGGGAGAGCAGTTCTTC
TRBD1 TRBJ1-3 17 TRBV29-1 CSVEAGQVGGKDGTIYF TGCAGCGTGGAGGCTGGACAGGTTGGCGGAAAGGACGGCACCATATATTTT
NA TRBJ1-2 13 TRBV2 CASSEVGAGGYTF TGTGCCAGCAGTGAAGTAGGCGCCGGGGGCTACACCTTC
TRBD1 TRBJ2-6 18 TRBV6-4 CASSVRDSFLSGANVLTF TGTGCCAGCAGTGTCCGGGACAGTTTTCTCTCTGGGGCCAACGTCCTGACTTTC
TRBD1 TRBJ1-6 15 TRBV10-3 CAISVDRGEDSPLHF TGTGCCATCAGTGTAGACAGGGGCGAAGATTCACCCCTCCACTTT
TRBD2 TRBJ2-1 15 TRBV19 CASSVLAGAYNEQFF TGTGCCAGTAGTGTGCTAGCGGGGGCCTACAATGAGCAGTTCTTC
NA TRBJ1-5 17 TRBV28 CASSQTEGADSRQPQHF TGTGCCAGCAGTCAAACCGAAGGGGCTGACAGTCGTCAGCCCCAGCATTTT
NA TRBJ2-3 15 TRBV28 CASSSGQISTDTQYF TGTGCCAGCAGTTCCGGACAGATTAGCACAGATACGCAGTATTTT
NA TRBJ2-3 12 TRBV29-1 CSVTQGPDTQYF TGCAGCGTTACACAGGGTCCAGATACGCAGTATTTT
NA TRBJ2-7 14 TRBV10-1 CASSDWGGWYEQYF TGCGCCAGCAGTGACTGGGGAGGCTGGTACGAGCAGTACTTC
NA TRBJ2-7 15 TRBV28 CASSLSAGGSYEQYF TGTGCCAGCAGTTTATCGGCGGGCGGCTCCTACGAGCAGTACTTC
TRBD1 TRBJ1-2 17 TRBV19 CASSTTGQVVYGYGYTF TGTGCCAGTAGTACTACGGGACAGGTAGTCTACGGCTATGGCTACACCTTC
TRBD1 TRBJ2-2 16 TRBV4-1 CASSPSTGFSTGELFF TGCGCCAGCAGCCCCTCGACAGGGTTTAGCACCGGGGAGCTGTTTTTT